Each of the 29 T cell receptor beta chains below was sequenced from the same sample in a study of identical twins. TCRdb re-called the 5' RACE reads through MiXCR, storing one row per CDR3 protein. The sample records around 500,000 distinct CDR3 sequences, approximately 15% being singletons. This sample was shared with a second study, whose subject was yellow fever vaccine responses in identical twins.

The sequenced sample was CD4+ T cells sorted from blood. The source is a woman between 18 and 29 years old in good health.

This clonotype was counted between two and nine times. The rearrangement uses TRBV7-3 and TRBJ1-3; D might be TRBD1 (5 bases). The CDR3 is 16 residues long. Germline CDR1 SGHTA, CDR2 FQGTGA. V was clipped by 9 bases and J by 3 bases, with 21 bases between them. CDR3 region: CARDQGVRFGGNTIYF. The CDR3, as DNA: TGTGCCAGAGATCAGGGCGTCCGGTTTGGTGGAAACACCATATATTTT.

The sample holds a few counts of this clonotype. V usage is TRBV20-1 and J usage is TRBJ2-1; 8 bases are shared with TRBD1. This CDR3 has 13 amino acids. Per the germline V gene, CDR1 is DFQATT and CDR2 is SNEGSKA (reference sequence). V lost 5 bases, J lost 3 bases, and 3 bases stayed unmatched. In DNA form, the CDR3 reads TGCAGTGCTCGGACAGGGCTCTACAATGAGCAGTTCTTC. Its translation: CSARTGLYNEQFF.

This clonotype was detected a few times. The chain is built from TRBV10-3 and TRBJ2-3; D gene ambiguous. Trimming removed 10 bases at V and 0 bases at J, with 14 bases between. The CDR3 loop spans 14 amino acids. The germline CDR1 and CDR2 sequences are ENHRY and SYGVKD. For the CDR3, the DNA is TGTGCCACTAGAGAAGGCCGGAGCACAGATACGCAGTATTTT. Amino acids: CATREGRSTDTQYF.

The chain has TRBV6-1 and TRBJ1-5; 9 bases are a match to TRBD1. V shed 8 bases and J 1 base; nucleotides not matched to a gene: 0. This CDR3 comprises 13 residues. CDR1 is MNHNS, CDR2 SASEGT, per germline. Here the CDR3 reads CASGQGSNQPQHF. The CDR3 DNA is TGTGCCAGCGGACAGGGGAGCAATCAGCCCCAGCATTTT.

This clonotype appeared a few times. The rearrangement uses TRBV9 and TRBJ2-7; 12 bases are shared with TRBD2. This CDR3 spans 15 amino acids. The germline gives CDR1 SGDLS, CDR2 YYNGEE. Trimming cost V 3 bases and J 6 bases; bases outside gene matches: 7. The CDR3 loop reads CASSAGLAGPVEQYF. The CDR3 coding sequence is TGTGCCAGCAGCGCCGGACTAGCGGGACCGGTCGAGCAGTACTTC.

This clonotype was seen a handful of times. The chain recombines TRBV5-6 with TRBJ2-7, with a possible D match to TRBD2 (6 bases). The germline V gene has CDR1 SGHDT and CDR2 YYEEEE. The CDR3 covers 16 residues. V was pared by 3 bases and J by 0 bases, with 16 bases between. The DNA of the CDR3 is TGTGCCAGCAGCTCTGGGGTTGCGGGATACTCCTACGAGCAGTACTTC. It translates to CASSSGVAGYSYEQYF.

The CDR3 DNA is TGTGCCAGCAGCTCATCCGGGACTAACTCCTACGAGCAGTACTTC. Translated, it gives CASSSSGTNSYEQYF. The V and J genes are TRBV7-2 and TRBJ2-7; 7 bases are a match to TRBD2. The V and J ends lost 4 bases and 0 bases, in that order; junction bases with no gene match: 6. Germline V CDR1 and CDR2: SGHTA, FQGNSA. CDR3 length: 15 residues.

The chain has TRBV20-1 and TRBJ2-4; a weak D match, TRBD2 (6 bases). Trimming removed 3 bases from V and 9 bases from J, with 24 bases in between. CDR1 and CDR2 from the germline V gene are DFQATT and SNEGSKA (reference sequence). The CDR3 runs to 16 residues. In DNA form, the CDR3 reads TGCAGTGCTAGGAGAGTGGGGACTGTCCCCCGGGCCATTCAGTACTTC. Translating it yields CSARRVGTVPRAIQYF.

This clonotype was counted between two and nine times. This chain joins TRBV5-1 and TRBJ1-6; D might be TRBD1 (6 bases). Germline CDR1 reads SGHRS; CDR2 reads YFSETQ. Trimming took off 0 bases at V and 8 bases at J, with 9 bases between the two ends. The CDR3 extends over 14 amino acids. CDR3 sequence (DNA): TGCGCCAGCAGCTTGGAACAGGGAGATTCACCCCTCCACTTT. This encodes CASSLEQGDSPLHF.

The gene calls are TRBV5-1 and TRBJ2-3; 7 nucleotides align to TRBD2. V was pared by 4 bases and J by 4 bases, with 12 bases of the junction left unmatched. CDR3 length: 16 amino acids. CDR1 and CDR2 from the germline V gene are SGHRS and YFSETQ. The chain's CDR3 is CASSNNPGGKSDTQYF. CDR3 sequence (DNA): TGCGCCAGCAGCAACAACCCCGGGGGGAAATCAGATACGCAGTATTTT.

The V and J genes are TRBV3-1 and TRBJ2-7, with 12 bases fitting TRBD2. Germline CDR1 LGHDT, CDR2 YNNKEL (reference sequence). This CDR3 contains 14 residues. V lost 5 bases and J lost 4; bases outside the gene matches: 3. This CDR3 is CASSFGTSGYEQYF. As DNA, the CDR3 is TGTGCCAGCAGCTTCGGGACTAGCGGGTACGAGCAGTACTTC.

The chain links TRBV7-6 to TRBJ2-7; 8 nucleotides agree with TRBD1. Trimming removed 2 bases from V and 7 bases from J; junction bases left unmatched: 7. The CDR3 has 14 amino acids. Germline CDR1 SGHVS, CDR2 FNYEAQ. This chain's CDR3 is CASSLIGGQAEQYF. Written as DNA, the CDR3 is TGTGCCAGCAGCTTAATAGGGGGACAGGCGGAGCAGTACTTC.

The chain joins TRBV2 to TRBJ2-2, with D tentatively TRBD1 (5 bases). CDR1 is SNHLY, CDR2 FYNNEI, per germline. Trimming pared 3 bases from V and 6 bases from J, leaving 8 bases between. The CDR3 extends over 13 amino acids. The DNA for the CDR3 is TGTGCCAGCAGTGATATCAGGGCCGGGGAGCTGTTTTTT. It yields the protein CASSDIRAGELFF.

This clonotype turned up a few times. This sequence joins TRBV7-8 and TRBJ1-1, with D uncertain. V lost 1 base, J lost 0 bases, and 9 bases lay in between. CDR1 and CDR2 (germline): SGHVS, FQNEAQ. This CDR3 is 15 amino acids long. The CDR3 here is CASSLDWQMNTEAFF. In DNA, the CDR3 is TGTGCCAGCAGCTTAGATTGGCAGATGAACACTGAAGCTTTCTTT.

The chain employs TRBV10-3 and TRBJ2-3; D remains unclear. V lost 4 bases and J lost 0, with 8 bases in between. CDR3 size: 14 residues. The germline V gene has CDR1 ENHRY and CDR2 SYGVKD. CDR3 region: CAISGALSTDTQYF. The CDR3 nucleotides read TGTGCCATCAGTGGGGCACTTAGCACAGATACGCAGTATTTT.

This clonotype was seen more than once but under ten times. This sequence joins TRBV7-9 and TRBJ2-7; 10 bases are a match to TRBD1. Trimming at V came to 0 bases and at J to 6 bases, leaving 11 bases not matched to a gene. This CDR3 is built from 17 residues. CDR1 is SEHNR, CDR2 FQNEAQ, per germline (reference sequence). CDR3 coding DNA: TGTGCCAGCAGCTTAGCGAAGGGACAGGGGTTGTTTCGCGAGCAGTACTTC. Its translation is CASSLAKGQGLFREQYF.

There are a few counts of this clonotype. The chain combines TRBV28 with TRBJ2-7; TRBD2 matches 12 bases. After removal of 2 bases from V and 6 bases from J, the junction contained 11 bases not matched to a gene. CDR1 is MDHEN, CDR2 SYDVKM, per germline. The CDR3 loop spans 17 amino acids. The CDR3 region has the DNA TGTGCCAGCAGTTTAGGGGGGCGGACTAGCGGGACCATCGAGCAGTACTTC. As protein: CASSLGGRTSGTIEQYF.

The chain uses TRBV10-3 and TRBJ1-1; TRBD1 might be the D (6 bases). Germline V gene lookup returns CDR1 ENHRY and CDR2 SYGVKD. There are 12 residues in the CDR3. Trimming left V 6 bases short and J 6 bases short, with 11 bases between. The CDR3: CAISVKGAEAFF. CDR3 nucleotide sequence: TGTGCCATCAGCGTTAAGGGGGCTGAAGCTTTCTTT.

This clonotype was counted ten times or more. CDR3: CASSFVNLAAFF. CDR3 nucleotides: TGTGCCAGCAGTTTCGTAAACCTAGCAGCTTTCTTT. This chain joins TRBV12-3 or TRBV12-4 and TRBJ1-1; D gene unclear. The CDR3 spans 12 residues. Trimming shortened V by 3 bases and J by 10 bases, and 12 bases separated the two germline ends.

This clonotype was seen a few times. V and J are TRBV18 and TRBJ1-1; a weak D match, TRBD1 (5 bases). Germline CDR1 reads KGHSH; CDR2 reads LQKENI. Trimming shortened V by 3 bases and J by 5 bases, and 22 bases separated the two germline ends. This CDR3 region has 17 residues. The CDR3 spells CASSPDVPGRGETEAFF. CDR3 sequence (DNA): TGTGCCAGCTCACCCGACGTTCCGGGACGAGGGGAGACTGAAGCTTTCTTT. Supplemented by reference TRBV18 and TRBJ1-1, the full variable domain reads NAGVMQNPRHLVRRRGQEARLRCSPMKGHSHVYWYRQLPEEGLKFMVYLQKENIIDESGMPKERFSAEFPKEGPSILRIQQVVRGDSAAYFCASSPDVPGRGETEAFFGQGTRLTVV.

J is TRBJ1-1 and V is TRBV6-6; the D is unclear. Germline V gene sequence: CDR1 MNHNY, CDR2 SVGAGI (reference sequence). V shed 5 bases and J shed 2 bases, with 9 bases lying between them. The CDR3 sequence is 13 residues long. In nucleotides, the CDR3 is TGTGCCAGCAGTCAGGTCGCCAACACTGAAGCTTTCTTT. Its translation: CASSQVANTEAFF.

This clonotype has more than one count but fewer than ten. The CDR3 DNA reads as TGCGCCAGCAGCCAAGTAGATATCCTCTCCTACAATGAGCAGTTCTTC. This translates into CASSQVDILSYNEQFF. V and J are TRBV4-1 and TRBJ2-1, with unresolved D. Per germline, CDR1 MGHRA and CDR2 YSYEKL. V was trimmed by 1 base and J by 0 bases, leaving 10 bases between them. The CDR3 extends over 16 amino acids.

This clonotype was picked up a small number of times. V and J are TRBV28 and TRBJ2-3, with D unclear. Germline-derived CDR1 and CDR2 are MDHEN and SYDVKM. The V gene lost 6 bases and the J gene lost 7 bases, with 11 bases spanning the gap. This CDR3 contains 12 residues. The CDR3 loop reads CASRSEVYTQYF. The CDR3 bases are TGTGCCAGCAGATCTGAGGTATATACGCAGTATTTT.

The CDR3 protein is CASSRAAGGNTGELFF. The CDR3 nucleotides are TGTGCCAGCAGTAGAGCAGCGGGAGGGAACACCGGGGAGCTGTTTTTT. The chain carries TRBV11-2 and TRBJ2-2; 9 bases are a match to TRBD2. Unmatched junction bases numbered 6, after V lost 6 bases and J lost 1 base. The CDR3 has 16 residues. Germline CDR1 SGHAT, CDR2 FQNNGV.

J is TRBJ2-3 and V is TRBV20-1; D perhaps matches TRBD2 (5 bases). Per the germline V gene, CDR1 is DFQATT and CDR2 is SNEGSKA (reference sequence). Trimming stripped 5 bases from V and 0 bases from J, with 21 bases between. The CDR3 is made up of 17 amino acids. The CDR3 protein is CSAQPTPPAASTDTQYF. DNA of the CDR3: TGCAGTGCTCAACCTACCCCCCCAGCGGCCAGCACAGATACGCAGTATTTT.

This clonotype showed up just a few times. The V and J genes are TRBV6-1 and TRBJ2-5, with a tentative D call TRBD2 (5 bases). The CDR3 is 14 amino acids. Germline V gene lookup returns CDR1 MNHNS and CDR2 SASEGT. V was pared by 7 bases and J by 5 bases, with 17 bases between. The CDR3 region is CASINGINRETQYF. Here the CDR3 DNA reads TGTGCCAGCATAAACGGGATCAATCGGGAGACCCAGTACTTC.

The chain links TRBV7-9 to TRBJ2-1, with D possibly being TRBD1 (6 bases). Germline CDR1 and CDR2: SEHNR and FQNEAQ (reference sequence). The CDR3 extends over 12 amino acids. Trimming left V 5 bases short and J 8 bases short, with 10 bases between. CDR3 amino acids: CASSPQGYEQFF. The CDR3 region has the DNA TGTGCCAGCAGCCCGCAGGGGTATGAGCAGTTCTTC.

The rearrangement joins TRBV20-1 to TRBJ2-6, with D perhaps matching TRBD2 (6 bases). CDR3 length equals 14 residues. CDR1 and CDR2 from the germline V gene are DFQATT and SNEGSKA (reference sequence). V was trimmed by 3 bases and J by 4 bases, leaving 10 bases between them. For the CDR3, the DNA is TGCAGTGCTAGCAGGAGGGCCGGGGCCAACGTCCTGACTTTC. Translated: CSASRRAGANVLTF.

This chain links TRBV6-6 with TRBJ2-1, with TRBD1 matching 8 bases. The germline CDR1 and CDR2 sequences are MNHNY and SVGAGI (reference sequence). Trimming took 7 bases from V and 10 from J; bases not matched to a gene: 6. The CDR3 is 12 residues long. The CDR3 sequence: CASNRGDPEQFF. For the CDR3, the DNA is TGTGCCAGCAACAGGGGGGACCCAGAGCAGTTCTTC.